The 23 T cell receptor beta chains below come from one sample, sequenced in a study of T cell repertoires and HLA-DP antigens. Libraries were prepared by immunoSEQ multiplex PCR; TCRdb keeps only in-frame clonotypes and omits some of them. Among around 100,000 clones listed, more than 85% were seen once. Their antigens are not known. Sequencing input: CD4+ T cells from PBMCs. These receptors were collected from a woman aged 18-35 years in good health and CMV-seronegative.

This chain joins TRBV5-1 and TRBJ2-5; 9 nucleotides agree with TRBD2. Germline CDR1 is SGHRS and CDR2 is YFSETQ. The CDR3 loop spans 14 amino acids. Trimming took 3 bases from V and 5 from J; bases not matched to a gene: 5. The CDR3 spells CASSYIAGVETQYF. The DNA of the CDR3 is TGCGCCAGCAGCTATATAGCGGGAGTCGAGACCCAGTACTTC. Full variable domain (outside the CDR3, taken from reference TRBV5-1 and TRBJ2-5): KAGVTQTPRYLIKTRGQQVTLSCSPISGHRSVSWYQQTPGQGLQFLFEYFSETQRNKGNFPGRFSGRQFSNSRSEMNVSTLELGDSALYLCASSYIAGVETQYFGPGTRLLVL.

The rearrangement joins TRBV19 to TRBJ2-7; possibly TRBD2 for D (5 bases). Germline lookup yields CDR1 LNHDA and CDR2 SQIVND (reference sequence). With 6 bases removed from V and 3 bases from J, the gap between germline ends came to 12 bases. This CDR3 comprises 13 residues. The CDR3 here is CASRVGAGYEQYF. The CDR3 bases are TGTGCCAGTAGGGTCGGTGCGGGCTACGAGCAGTACTTC.

The chain employs TRBV4-3 and TRBJ1-6; TRBD1 might be the D (5 bases). Trimming stripped 2 bases from V and 10 bases from J, with 15 bases between. The CDR3 covers 15 residues. The germline gives CDR1 LGHNA, CDR2 YSLEER. In nucleotides, the CDR3 is TGCGCCAGCAGCCAACCGGGACCCGGCGGCTCACCCCTCCACTTT. It yields the protein CASSQPGPGGSPLHF.

The chain links TRBV5-6 to TRBJ1-4; 7 bases fit TRBD1. Germline V gives CDR1 SGHDT, CDR2 YYEEEE. The V and J ends lost 2 bases and 7 bases, in that order; junction bases with no gene match: 5. The CDR3 loop spans 14 amino acids. The CDR3 spells CASSLKGAGEKLFF. The DNA for the CDR3 is TGTGCCAGCAGCTTAAAGGGGGCGGGTGAAAAACTGTTTTTT.

The chain links TRBV5-1 to TRBJ1-2, with D tentatively TRBD1 (5 bases). This CDR3 is 14 amino acids long. CDR1 is SGHRS, CDR2 YFSETQ, per germline. V lost 3 bases, J lost 4 bases, and 13 bases lay in between. The CDR3 protein is CASSWNRDGYGYTF. Written as DNA, the CDR3 is TGCGCCAGCAGCTGGAACCGGGACGGCTATGGCTACACCTTC.

In nucleotides, the CDR3 is TGTGCCAGCAGTTTCCCCCCAGGGACTAATGAAAAACTGTTTTTT. Its protein is CASSFPPGTNEKLFF. The chain recombines TRBV6-5 with TRBJ1-4; the D gene is possibly TRBD1 (5 bases). CDR1 and CDR2 (germline): MNHEY, SVGAGI. Trimming shortened V by 4 bases and J by 2 bases, and 11 bases separated the two germline ends. The CDR3 runs to 15 residues.

J is TRBJ1-2 and V is TRBV30, with D uncertain. The V gene lost 2 bases and the J gene lost 4 bases, with 8 bases spanning the gap. CDR3 length: 12 residues. The V gene's germline CDR1 is GTSNPN and CDR2 SVGIG (reference sequence). The CDR3 bases are TGTGCCTGGAGTTGGGCCGGCTATGGCTACACCTTC. This codes for CAWSWAGYGYTF.

The DNA for the CDR3 is TGCGCCAGCAGACCGCAGGGGGCATCAGGAAACACCATATATTTT. The encoded protein is CASRPQGASGNTIYF. V is TRBV10-2 and J is TRBJ1-3; 8 bases fit TRBD1. The J segment lost 4 bases and the V segment lost 6 bases, leaving 8 bases of the junction unmatched. Germline assignment: CDR1 WSHSY and CDR2 SAAADI. The CDR3 runs to 15 residues.

The gene calls are TRBV7-2 and TRBJ1-4; no firm D call. The CDR3 is 15 residues long. The V gene's germline CDR1 is SGHTA and CDR2 FQGNSA. Trimming removed 5 bases from V and 3 bases from J, with 13 bases in between. The chain's CDR3 is CASSPEGKPNEKLFF. CDR3 sequence (DNA): TGTGCCAGCAGCCCCGAAGGGAAGCCTAATGAAAAACTGTTTTTT.

This clone was picked up one time. The chain combines TRBV4-1 with TRBJ2-3; TRBD2 aligns across 9 bases. V lost 3 bases to trimming and J lost 5 bases; unmatched junction nucleotides: 6. Germline V gene data show CDR1 as MGHRA and CDR2 as YSYEKL. This CDR3 region has 15 residues. DNA of the CDR3: TGCGCCAGCAGCCAGGGACTAGCCCGGGTAGATACGCAGTATTTT. It yields the protein CASSQGLARVDTQYF.

This clone was counted once. This rearrangement joins TRBV4-1 to TRBJ1-2, with 8 bases identical to TRBD1. From germline, CDR1 is MGHRA and CDR2 YSYEKL. The CDR3 runs 15 residues. V shed 3 bases and J 8 bases; nucleotides not matched to a gene: 11. CDR3 loop: CASSQIYDRGEGYTF. The CDR3 DNA reads TGCGCCAGCAGCCAGATTTACGACAGGGGAGAAGGCTACACCTTC.

This clone was seen once. V is TRBV7-2 and J is TRBJ2-1; D unresolved. Germline V gene sequence: CDR1 SGHTA, CDR2 FQGNSA. With 1 base removed from V and 10 bases from J, the gap between germline ends came to 5 bases. The CDR3 covers 11 residues. CDR3 bases: TGTGCCAGCAGCTTAGAGGACGAGCAGTTCTTC. Amino acid sequence: CASSLEDEQFF.

This clone was recorded only once. The V call is TRBV4-1, the J call TRBJ2-2, with 7 bases matching TRBD2. V lost 4 bases and J lost 2; bases outside the gene matches: 7. CDR1 is MGHRA and CDR2 is YSYEKL in the germline V gene. The CDR3 consists of 16 residues. CDR3 sequence (DNA): TGCGCCAGCAGCCCCCGGGGAGGGATAAACACCGGGGAGCTGTTTTTT. Its translation is CASSPRGGINTGELFF.

The chain combines TRBV5-1 with TRBJ2-7; D remains ambiguous. The CDR3 runs 14 residues. With 0 bases removed from V and 2 bases from J, the gap between germline ends came to 9 bases. Germline CDR1 reads SGHRS; CDR2 reads YFSETQ. Written as DNA, the CDR3 is TGCGCCAGCAGCTTGGATATGGATACCTACGAGCAGTACGTC. As protein: CASSLDMDTYEQYV.

The chain carries TRBV30 and TRBJ1-4; D not resolved. V gave up 4 bases and J gave up 10 bases, with 19 bases separating them. This CDR3 is built from 14 residues. Germline V gene sequence: CDR1 GTSNPN, CDR2 SVGIG (reference sequence). This CDR3 reads CAWTSGGVGGKLFF. In DNA form, the CDR3 reads TGTGCCTGGACCTCGGGCGGGGTTGGAGGAAAACTGTTTTTT. The complete variable domain, with remaining parts taken from reference TRBV30 and TRBJ1-4, reads SQTIHQWPATLVQPVGSPLSLECTVEGTSNPNLYWYRQAAGRGLQLLFYSVGIGQISSEVPQNLSASRPQDRQFILSSKKLLLSDSGFYLCAWTSGGVGGKLFFGSGTQLSVL.

As DNA, the CDR3 is TGTGCCAGCAGTCCCACCCGAATAGGGAGGAGGGGTACAACTAATGAAAAACTGTTTTTT. Translating gives CASSPTRIGRRGTTNEKLFF. The chain combines TRBV28 with TRBJ1-4; weak D call: TRBD1 (5 bases). CDR1 is MDHEN, CDR2 SYDVKM, per germline. This CDR3 is built from 20 residues. Trimming removed 5 bases at V and 0 bases at J, with 25 bases between.

The chain joins TRBV5-1 to TRBJ2-1; possible D gene TRBD1, 5 bases. Germline CDR1 SGHRS, CDR2 YFSETQ. The V end was cut by 0 bases, the J end by 14 bases, with 18 bases between. This CDR3 spans 14 amino acids. In DNA, the CDR3 is TGCGCCAGCAGCTTGGCCGGCAGGGAACAGCAAGAGTTCTTC. This gives the protein CASSLAGREQQEFF.

This chain joins TRBV7-2 and TRBJ1-2, with D perhaps TRBD1 (6 bases). V lost 5 bases and J lost 4, with 14 bases in between. There are 14 residues in the CDR3. Germline loops: CDR1 SGHTA, CDR2 FQGNSA. The CDR3, as DNA: TGTGCCAGCAGCATAATGGACAGCTTCTATGGCTACACCTTC. Translating gives CASSIMDSFYGYTF. Supplemented by reference TRBV7-2 and TRBJ1-2, the full variable domain reads GAGVSQSPSNKVTEKGKDVELRCDPISGHTALYWYRQSLGQGLEFLIYFQGNSAPDKSGLPSDRFSAERTGGSVSTLTIQRTQQEDSAVYLCASSIMDSFYGYTFGSGTRLTVV.

The chain has TRBV11-2 and TRBJ2-5; 7 bases line up with TRBD1. The CDR3 totals 15 residues. The J segment lost 2 bases and the V segment lost 5 bases, leaving 8 bases of the junction unmatched. From germline, CDR1 is SGHAT and CDR2 FQNNGV. CDR3 region: CASSPGARGQETQYF. The CDR3 region has the DNA TGTGCCAGCAGCCCCGGGGCCAGGGGGCAAGAGACCCAGTACTTC. Filled out from reference TRBV11-2 and TRBJ2-5, the complete variable domain reads EAGVAQSPRYKIIEKRQSVAFWCNPISGHATLYWYQQILGQGPKLLIQFQNNGVVDDSQLPKDRFSAERLKGVDSTLKIQPAKLEDSAVYLCASSPGARGQETQYFGPGTRLLVL.

V is TRBV7-3 and J is TRBJ1-1; D remains ambiguous. Per the germline V gene, CDR1 is SGHTA and CDR2 is FQGTGA. The CDR3 totals 14 residues. V was trimmed by 2 bases and J by 1 base, leaving 8 bases between them. The CDR3 reads CASSLSAGNTEAFF. The CDR3 bases are TGTGCCAGCAGCTTATCGGCCGGGAACACTGAAGCTTTCTTT. Full variable domain (rest looked up from reference TRBV7-3 and TRBJ1-1): GAGVSQTPSNKVTEKGKYVELRCDPISGHTALYWYRQSLGQGPEFLIYFQGTGAADDSGLPNDRFFAVRPEGSVSTLKIQRTERGDSAVYLCASSLSAGNTEAFFGQGTRLTVV.

The genes are TRBV10-3 and TRBJ2-2; 9 nucleotides line up with TRBD1. Germline V gene data show CDR1 as ENHRY and CDR2 as SYGVKD. The CDR3 is 17 amino acids. The V gene end was trimmed by 9 bases and the J gene end by 4 bases; junction bases not matched to a gene: 15. CDR3 bases: TGTGCCATTGCGGGGACAGGGTCCCTACTCGGCACCGGGGAGCTGTTTTTT. The encoded protein is CAIAGTGSLLGTGELFF.

DNA for the CDR3: TGTGCCAGCAGCCCGGTGGGGAAACCCGAGCAGTTCTTC. It yields the protein CASSPVGKPEQFF. The chain combines TRBV5-4 with TRBJ2-1; D is unclear. Looked up from germline, CDR1 is SGHNT and CDR2 is YYREEE (reference sequence). CDR3 size: 13 residues. Trimming shortened V by 4 bases and J by 10 bases, and 15 bases separated the two germline ends.

This clone came up once. The chain joins TRBV5-1 to TRBJ2-2; 7 bases line up with TRBD2. The CDR3 is 15 residues long. Germline V gives CDR1 SGHRS, CDR2 YFSETQ. Trimming cost V 7 bases and J 0 bases; bases outside gene matches: 6. DNA of the CDR3: TGCGCCAGCGACTTTAGCGGGTCGAACACCGGGGAGCTGTTTTTT. As protein: CASDFSGSNTGELFF.